This T cell receptor beta chain derives from a study of cytomegalovirus exposure and HLA in healthy donors. Study outcomes and limitations: Analysis performed later showed TCR beta chains linked to HLA being more clonally expanded than equally common others. For TCR beta chains, V- and J-gene trimming was later linked to a missense DCLRE1C variant. Looking again later, the authors saw that most CMV-associated TCR beta chains seemed HLA-restricted. CMV serostatus stood as the only immune exposure information on hand.

About this clone: The antigen remains undetermined.

In germline, CDR1 is MNHNS, CDR2 SASEGT. The V gene end was trimmed by 4 bases and the J gene end by 4 bases; junction bases not matched to a gene: 3. This CDR3 is 14 amino acids long. Use of 60 Vbeta and 13 Jbeta primers characterized the PCR. Libraries were prepared by immunoSEQ multiplex PCR; TCRdb keeps only in-frame clonotypes and omits some of them. Listed are tens of thousands of clones; 9.5% to 15% falls within the top ten. This sequence was found in a man between 18 and 35 years old in good health and CMV-seropositive. Sequencing was done on a sample of PBMCs. The chain links TRBV6-1 to TRBJ2-2, with 7 bases that match TRBD1. The CDR3 region is CASSGQGSTGELFF. DNA of the CDR3: TGTGCCAGCAGTGGACAGGGAAGCACCGGGGAGCTGTTTTTT.